The 8 T cell receptor beta chains reported below all come from one sample, sequenced in a study of T cells in women clearing cervical HPV infection. Sequencing was performed with immunoSEQ multiplex PCR; in TCRdb, only in-frame clones are kept and a portion is missing. The ten most abundant clones cover approximately 1.4% of a sample with around 35,000 clones. The sample consisted of blood buffy coat. The source is a woman between 18 and 70 years old with a cervical HPV16 infection that either progressed to CIN3+ or cleared (not recorded which).

As to this clone: From the germline J gene comes the end of the CDR3, since the read stops 3 residues before it. The chain recombines TRBV7-2 with TRBJ2-1; TRBD1 is a possible D gene (5 bases). This CDR3 contains 15 residues. V was shortened by 7 bases and J by 0 bases, with 13 bases between the two germline ends. In germline, CDR1 is SGHTA, CDR2 FQGNSA. The sequenced part of the CDR3 DNA is TGTGCCAGCAAGGGGTCTTCGGGCTCCTACAATGAG. Protein sequence: CASKGSSGSYNE. The complete CDR3 sequence is CASKGSSGSYNEQFF. Complete variable domain (other parts from reference TRBV7-2 and TRBJ2-1): GAGVSQSPSNKVTEKGKDVELRCDPISGHTALYWYRQSLGQGLEFLIYFQGNSAPDKSGLPSDRFSAERTGGSVSTLTIQRTQQEDSAVYLCASKGSSGSYNEQFFGPGTRLTVL.

Turning to this clone: The CDR3 extends 3 residues past the end of the read, so its final part is completed from the germline J gene. The V call is TRBV5-1, the J call TRBJ1-6; 9 bases match TRBD1. The CDR3 has 15 residues. The J segment lost 11 bases and the V segment lost 2 bases, leaving 8 bases of the junction unmatched. Germline V gene sequence: CDR1 SGHRS, CDR2 YFSETQ. CDR3 DNA (partial): TGCGCCAGCAGCTTAGCCGACAGGGGGGGGACACCC. It encodes CASSLADRGGTP. The CDR3 as a whole reads CASSLADRGGTPLHF.

Concerning this clone: The CDR3 is cut off 3 residues early in the read; its end comes from the germline J gene. The chain has TRBV20-1 and TRBJ2-1; TRBD2 matches 12 bases. Germline lookup yields CDR1 DFQATT and CDR2 SNEGSKA (reference sequence). V lost 1 base, J lost 2 bases, and 3 bases stayed unmatched. CDR3 length equals 16 residues. The CDR3 region is CSARVSSGGAYNEQFF. Incomplete CDR3 DNA: TGCAGTGCTAGAGTCTCTAGCGGGGGGGCCTACAATGAG.

On this clone: The read is 3 residues too short to cover the CDR3 end, so that end is filled in from the germline J gene. This chain uses TRBV5-1 with TRBJ2-7; D may be TRBD1 (5 bases). Trimming took off 4 bases at V and 2 bases at J, with 10 bases between the two ends. The CDR3 extends over 13 amino acids. Germline lookup yields CDR1 SGHRS and CDR2 YFSETQ. The DNA read from the CDR3 is TGCGCCAGCAGCACGTCGACAGCCTACGAG. It is translated as CASSTSTAYE. The CDR3 as a whole reads CASSTSTAYEQYF.

Note on this clone: The missing CDR3 end, 3 residues past where the read stops, is filled in from the germline J gene. The chain couples TRBV20-1 to TRBJ2-3, with D perhaps matching TRBD2 (6 bases). CDR1 DFQATT and CDR2 SNEGSKA come from the germline V gene (reference sequence). Between the trimmed V and J ends, which lost 6 bases and 8 bases, there was a span of 9 bases. The CDR3 totals 10 residues. The CDR3 loop reads CSAGGGTQYF. The CDR3 DNA, read in part, is TGCAGTGCCGGGGGAGGTACG.

In regard to this clone: The CDR3 is cut off 3 residues early in the read; its end comes from the germline J gene. The chain uses TRBV18 and TRBJ1-4, with TRBD1 matching 8 bases. Unmatched junction bases numbered 2, after V lost 0 bases and J lost 5 bases. The germline V gene encodes CDR1 KGHSH and CDR2 LQKENI. CDR3 length: 15 amino acids. The CDR3 DNA, read in part, is TGTGCCAGCTCACCACCGCAGGGGGCGAATGAAAAA. Its protein product is CASSPPQGANEK. The entire CDR3 protein is CASSPPQGANEKLFF. The complete variable domain, with remaining parts taken from reference TRBV18 and TRBJ1-4, reads NAGVMQNPRHLVRRRGQEARLRCSPMKGHSHVYWYRQLPEEGLKFMVYLQKENIIDESGMPKERFSAEFPKEGPSILRIQQVVRGDSAAYFCASSPPQGANEKLFFGSGTQLSVL.

As regards this clone: From the germline J gene comes the end of the CDR3, since the read stops 3 residues before it. The chain couples TRBV24-1 to TRBJ2-2, with 11 bases that match TRBD2. The CDR3 runs to 15 residues. CDR1 KGHDR and CDR2 SFDVKD come from the germline V gene. The trim removed 1 base at V and 8 bases at J, leaving 2 bases unmatched. The CDR3 is CATSDLLAGVGELFF. The sequenced CDR3 bases are TGTGCCACCAGTGATTTACTAGCGGGAGTAGGGGAG.

As for this clone: The read gets to within 3 residues of the CDR3 end, and the germline J gene fills in the rest. The chain links TRBV6-2 or TRBV6-3 to TRBJ2-7, with D uncertain. CDR3 length: 13 amino acids. V lost 4 bases to trimming and J lost 1 base, with 8 bases between them. Germline assignment: CDR1 MNHEY and CDR2 SVGEGT. The CDR3 bases that were read are TGTGCCAGCAGTTGGGCTCGATCCTACGAG. It is translated as CASSWARSYE. From start to end, the CDR3 is CASSWARSYEQYF.